The source of this T cell receptor beta chain is a study of T cells in Graves' hyperthyroidism and ophthalmopathy. As for the study in general: Once the initial diagnosis was made, peripheral blood was obtained before any treatment.

CDR1 and CDR2 (germline): SGDLS, YYNGEE. The CDR3 consists of 13 residues. The V end lost 4 bases, the J end lost 5 bases, and 13 bases lay between the germline ends. The source material, RNA transcripts, was used to amplify TCR beta CDR3 regions. First-round RT-PCR with HTBI primers amplified the TCR CDR3 region. TCRdb used MiXCR to reprocess the multiplex PCR reads, holding one entry per CDR3 protein. The sample includes over 250,000 distinct CDR3 sequences, roughly 22% of them seen just once. The chain recombines TRBV9 with TRBJ2-7; D may be TRBD2 (5 bases). The source is a man in his thirties or forties with Graves' ophthalmopathy. The specimen sequenced was blood. DNA for the CDR3: TGTGCCAGCAGCTCTACCGGGGTCCACGAGCAGTACTTC. Its translation is CASSSTGVHEQYF.